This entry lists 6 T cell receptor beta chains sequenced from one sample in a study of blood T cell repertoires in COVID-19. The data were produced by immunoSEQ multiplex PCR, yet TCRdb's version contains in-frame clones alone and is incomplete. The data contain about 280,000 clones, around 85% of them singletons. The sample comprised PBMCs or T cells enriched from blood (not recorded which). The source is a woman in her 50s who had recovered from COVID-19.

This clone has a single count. The CDR3 bases are TGTGCCAGTAGTATAGATTACAGACGTCCTGAAGCTTTCTTT. It yields the protein CASSIDYRRPEAFF. The chain couples TRBV19 to TRBJ1-1; D gene unclear. Germline CDR1 LNHDA, CDR2 SQIVND (reference sequence). V lost 0 bases and J lost 6, with 11 bases in between. This CDR3 region has 14 residues.

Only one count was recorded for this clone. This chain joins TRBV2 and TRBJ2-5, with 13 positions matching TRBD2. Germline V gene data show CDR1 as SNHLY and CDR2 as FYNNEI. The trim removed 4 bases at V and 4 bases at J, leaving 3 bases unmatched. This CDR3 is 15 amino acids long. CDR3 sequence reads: CASSGLAGGGETQYF. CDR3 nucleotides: TGTGCCAGCAGTGGACTAGCGGGAGGTGGAGAGACCCAGTACTTC.

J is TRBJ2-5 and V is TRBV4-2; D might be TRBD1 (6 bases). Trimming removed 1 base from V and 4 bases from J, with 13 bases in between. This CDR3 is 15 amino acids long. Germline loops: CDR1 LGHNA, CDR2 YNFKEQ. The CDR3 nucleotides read TGTGCCAGCAGCCAAGTCCTGGGCAGGGGAGAGACCCAGTACTTC. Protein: CASSQVLGRGETQYF.

CDR3 in amino acids: CAINGGQGSPGAFF. CDR3 in DNA: TGTGCCATCAATGGGGGACAGGGGAGCCCTGGAGCTTTCTTT. V is TRBV10-3 and J is TRBJ1-1, with 10 bases fitting TRBD1. The trim removed 7 bases at V and 10 bases at J, leaving 12 bases unmatched. The CDR3 loop spans 14 amino acids. The V gene's germline CDR1 is ENHRY and CDR2 SYGVKD.

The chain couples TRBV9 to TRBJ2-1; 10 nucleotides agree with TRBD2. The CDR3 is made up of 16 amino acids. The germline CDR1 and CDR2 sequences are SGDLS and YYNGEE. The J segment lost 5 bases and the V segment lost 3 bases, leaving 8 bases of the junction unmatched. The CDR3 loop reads CASSGILAGKNNEQFF. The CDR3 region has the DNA TGTGCCAGCAGCGGGATACTAGCGGGGAAAAACAATGAGCAGTTCTTC.

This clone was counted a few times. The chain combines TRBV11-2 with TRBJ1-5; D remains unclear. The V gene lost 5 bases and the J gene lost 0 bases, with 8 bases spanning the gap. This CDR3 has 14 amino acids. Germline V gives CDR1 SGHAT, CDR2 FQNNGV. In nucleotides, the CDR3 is TGTGCCAGCAGCCACGGGATTAGCAATCAGCCCCAGCATTTT. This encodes CASSHGISNQPQHF.